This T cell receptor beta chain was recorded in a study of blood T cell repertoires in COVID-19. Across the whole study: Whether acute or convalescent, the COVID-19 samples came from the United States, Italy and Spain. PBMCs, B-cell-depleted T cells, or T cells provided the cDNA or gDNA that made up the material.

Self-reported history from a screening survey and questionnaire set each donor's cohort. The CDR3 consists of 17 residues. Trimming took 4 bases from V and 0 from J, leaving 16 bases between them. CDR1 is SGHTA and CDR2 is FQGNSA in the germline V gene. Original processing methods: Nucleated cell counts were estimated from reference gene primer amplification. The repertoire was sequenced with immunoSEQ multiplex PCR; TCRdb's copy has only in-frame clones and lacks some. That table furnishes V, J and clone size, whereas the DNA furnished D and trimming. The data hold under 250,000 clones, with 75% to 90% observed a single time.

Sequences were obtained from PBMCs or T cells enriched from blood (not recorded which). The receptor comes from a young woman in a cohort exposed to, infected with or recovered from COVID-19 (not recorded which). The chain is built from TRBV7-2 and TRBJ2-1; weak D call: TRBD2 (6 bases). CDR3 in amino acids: CASSSLGGTRSYNEQFF. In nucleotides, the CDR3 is TGTGCCAGCAGCTCACTAGGTGGGACTCGCTCCTACAATGAGCAGTTCTTC.